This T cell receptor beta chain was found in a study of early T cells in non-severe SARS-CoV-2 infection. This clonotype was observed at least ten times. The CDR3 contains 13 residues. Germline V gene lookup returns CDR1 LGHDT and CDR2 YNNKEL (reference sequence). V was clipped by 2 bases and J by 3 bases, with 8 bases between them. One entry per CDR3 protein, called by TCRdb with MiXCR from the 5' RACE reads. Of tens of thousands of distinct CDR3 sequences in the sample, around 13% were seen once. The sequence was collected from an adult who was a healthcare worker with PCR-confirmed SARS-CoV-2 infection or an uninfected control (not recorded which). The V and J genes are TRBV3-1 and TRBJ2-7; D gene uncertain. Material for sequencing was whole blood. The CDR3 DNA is TGTGCCAGCAGCCAATGGGCGGACTACGAGCAGTACTTC. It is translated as CASSQWADYEQYF.